This T cell receptor (beta chain) comes out of a study of blood T cell repertoires in COVID-19. Study-wide background: Italy, Spain and the United States were the sources of the convalescent and acute COVID-19 samples. T cells, B-cell-depleted T cells, or PBMCs provided the cDNA or gDNA that served as material.

Per the original methods: Counts of nucleated cells, estimated from reference gene primer amplification, were obtained. The table came from immunoSEQ multiplex PCR; TCRdb's copy has only in-frame clones and leaves some out. The DNA gave D and trimming, while V, J and clone size come from that table. Altogether about 670,000 clones are present, 90% being singletons, with the ten largest covering roughly 0.25%. From germline, CDR1 is SQVTM and CDR2 ANQGSEA. V lost 7 bases and J lost 3, with 15 bases in between. CDR3 length equals 13 residues. The TCR originated in a woman under 30 with acute or convalescent COVID-19. V is TRBV29-1 and J is TRBJ1-2; no clear D. Specimen: peripheral blood. The chain's CDR3 is CSAQVGDHYGYTF. Here the CDR3 DNA reads TGCAGCGCCCAGGTCGGGGATCACTATGGCTACACCTTC. The full variable domain, in which reference TRBV29-1 and TRBJ1-2 provide the parts outside the CDR3, is SAVISQKPSRDICQRGTSLTIQCQVDSQVTMMFWYRQQPGQSLTLIATANQGSEATYESGFVIDKFPISRPNLTFSTLTVSNMSPEDSSIYLCSAQVGDHYGYTFGSGTRLTVV.